These 19 T cell receptor beta chains were sequenced from one sample in a study of blood T cell repertoires in COVID-19. TCRdb's table, derived via immunoSEQ multiplex PCR, lists solely in-frame clones and lacks some. The sample lists about 81,000 clones, 70% to 90% occurring once. Sequenced material: peripheral blood. These receptor sequences come from a woman aged 80 or older with acute or convalescent COVID-19.

The chain carries TRBV27 and TRBJ1-1; 9 nucleotides agree with TRBD1. Looked up from germline, CDR1 is MNHEY and CDR2 is SMNVEV (reference sequence). This CDR3 comprises 14 residues. V dropped 6 bases and J dropped 1; count of bases not matched to a gene: 3. The CDR3 DNA follows: TGTGCCAGCAGGGACAGGGGCGCGAACACTGAAGCTTTCTTT. Translating it yields CASRDRGANTEAFF.

This clone has just one count. The rearrangement links TRBV6-6 to TRBJ2-5; D is possibly TRBD1 (5 bases). The germline gives CDR1 MNHNY, CDR2 SVGAGI (reference sequence). Trimming left V 3 bases short and J 1 base short, with 15 bases between. This CDR3 region has 16 residues. The CDR3 region has the DNA TGTGCCAGCAGTTATCTTCGGACACCGGGCCAAGAGACCCAGTACTTC. It codes for CASSYLRTPGQETQYF.

This clone appeared a few times. V and J are TRBV7-9 and TRBJ2-1; 7 bases map to TRBD1. V gave up 1 base and J gave up 13 bases; unmatched junction bases: 7. There are 13 residues in the CDR3. Looked up from germline, CDR1 is SEHNR and CDR2 is FQNEAQ (reference sequence). DNA of the CDR3: TGTGCCAGCAGCTTAGGGGGACAGTCTCATCAGTTCTTC. As protein: CASSLGGQSHQFF.

This chain links TRBV4-2 with TRBJ1-6; TRBD1 is a possible D gene (6 bases). The V end was cut by 0 bases, the J end by 0 bases, with 24 bases between. The germline CDR1 and CDR2 sequences are LGHNA and YNFKEQ. The CDR3 totals 22 residues. CDR3 residues: CASSQEGHRFGTLRSYNSPLHF. In nucleotides, the CDR3 is TGTGCCAGCAGCCAAGAGGGACACCGCTTCGGGACCCTTCGCTCCTATAATTCACCCCTCCACTTT.

CDR3 residues: CASRLEVNTEAFF. In nucleotides, the CDR3 is TGTGCCAGCAGGTTAGAGGTGAACACTGAAGCTTTCTTT. The chain joins TRBV6-5 to TRBJ1-1; D unresolved. CDR1 is MNHEY, CDR2 SVGAGI, per germline. This CDR3 spans 13 amino acids. Trimming stripped 6 bases from V and 0 bases from J, with 8 bases between.

V usage is TRBV5-6 and J usage is TRBJ1-6, with a possible D match to TRBD1 (6 bases). The length of the CDR3 is 14 residues. Germline CDR1 SGHDT, CDR2 YYEEEE. V was clipped by 9 bases and J by 0 bases, with 10 bases between them. CDR3 residues: CATQGSSYNSPLHF. CDR3 DNA: TGTGCCACCCAGGGGAGCTCCTATAATTCACCCCTCCACTTT.

The chain joins TRBV6-5 to TRBJ1-1; no reliable D call. The CDR3 is 12 residues long. CDR1 is MNHEY and CDR2 is SVGAGI in the germline V gene. The ends were cut back, 6 bases at V and 5 bases at J, with 10 bases in the middle. In nucleotides, the CDR3 is TGTGCCAGCAGCAGAGGGATTACTGAAGCTTTCTTT. Its protein product is CASSRGITEAFF.

The chain combines TRBV19 with TRBJ1-5; 8 bases fit TRBD1. The CDR3 is 20 amino acids. Germline trimming cut 7 bases from V and 1 base from J; bases unmatched to any gene: 21. Germline-derived CDR1 and CDR2 are LNHDA and SQIVND (reference sequence). This CDR3 is CASKRARGTGLEGSNQPQHF. CDR3 nucleotide sequence: TGTGCCAGTAAGAGGGCCAGAGGGACAGGCCTCGAGGGAAGCAATCAGCCCCAGCATTTT.

The chain carries TRBV13 and TRBJ2-2; D may be TRBD1 (5 bases). The CDR3 sequence is 15 residues long. Looked up from germline, CDR1 is PRHDT and CDR2 is FYEKMQ (reference sequence). V lost 1 base to trimming and J lost 1 base, with 7 bases between them. The CDR3, as DNA: TGTGCCAGCAGCTTAGTAAGGGGGAACACCGGGGAGCTGTTTTTT. It translates to CASSLVRGNTGELFF.

This clone appeared once. The chain uses TRBV7-2 and TRBJ2-2; 10 bases are shared with TRBD2. Germline V gene sequence: CDR1 SGHTA, CDR2 FQGNSA. The ends lost 6 bases at V and 4 bases at J; junction bases unmatched: 5. The CDR3 runs 15 residues. The CDR3 nucleotides are TGTGCCAGCAGAGGTAGCGGGGGGTCCACCGGGGAGCTGTTTTTT. Its protein is CASRGSGGSTGELFF.

The rearrangement uses TRBV5-1 and TRBJ2-3, with 7 bases lining up with TRBD2. The CDR3 is made up of 14 amino acids. The V gene end was trimmed by 6 bases and the J gene end by 0 bases; junction bases not matched to a gene: 4. Germline V lookup: CDR1 SGHRS, CDR2 YFSETQ. CDR3 loop: CASKETSSTDTQYF. The DNA for the CDR3 is TGCGCCAGCAAAGAGACTAGCAGCACAGATACGCAGTATTTT.

This clone was counted a single time. The CDR3 is CASSSYGGRTLNTGELFF. The CDR3 nucleotides are TGTGCCAGCAGCTCATACGGTGGGCGGACACTAAACACCGGGGAGCTGTTTTTT. V is TRBV7-9 and J is TRBJ2-2; a possible D gene is TRBD1 (5 bases). The CDR3 covers 18 residues. Trimming took off 4 bases at V and 2 bases at J, with 20 bases between the two ends. In germline, CDR1 is SEHNR, CDR2 FQNEAQ (reference sequence). Using reference TRBV7-9 and TRBJ2-2 for the parts outside the CDR3, the full variable domain is DTGVSQNPRHKITKRGQNVTFRCDPISEHNRLYWYRQTLGQGPEFLTYFQNEAQLEKSRLLSDRFSAERPKGSFSTLEIQRTEQGDSAMYLCASSSYGGRTLNTGELFFGEGSRLTVL.

This clone was observed a single time. V gene TRBV4-1 combines with J gene TRBJ2-3, with a weak D call TRBD2 (6 bases). CDR3 length equals 14 residues. V lost 0 bases to trimming and J lost 4 bases, with 8 bases between them. CDR1 MGHRA and CDR2 YSYEKL come from the germline V gene. The CDR3 region has the DNA TGCGCCAGCAGCCAAGACGGGGGACCAGATACGCAGTATTTT. Its translation: CASSQDGGPDTQYF.

The chain joins TRBV24-1 to TRBJ2-3; TRBD2 matches 7 bases. This CDR3 is built from 14 residues. Germline loops: CDR1 KGHDR, CDR2 SFDVKD. The V gene end was trimmed by 9 bases and the J gene end by 5 bases; junction bases not matched to a gene: 10. The CDR3 nucleotides are TGTGCCACCTCTAGCGGTAAAAATCGAGATACGCAGTATTTT. It translates to CATSSGKNRDTQYF.

V usage is TRBV3-1 (or the pseudogene TRBV3-2) and J usage is TRBJ2-5; 9 bases are a match to TRBD2. CDR3 length: 17 residues. With 1 base clipped from V and 5 bases from J, the junction kept 11 bases outside the gene matches. Germline lookup yields CDR1 LGHDT and CDR2 YNNKEL (reference sequence). The CDR3 sequence: CASSQVRREGLGETQYF. CDR3 bases: TGTGCCAGCAGCCAAGTTCGGCGGGAGGGCCTTGGGGAGACCCAGTACTTC.

The chain links TRBV6-5 to TRBJ2-3, with TRBD1 identical over 10 bases. Germline V gene lookup returns CDR1 MNHEY and CDR2 SVGAGI. The CDR3 is 15 residues long. V shed 4 bases and J 4 bases; nucleotides not matched to a gene: 5. CDR3 coding DNA: TGTGCCAGCAGTTCCGCCGGACAGGGGGCAGATACGCAGTATTTT. This translates into CASSSAGQGADTQYF.

This clone was recorded only once. The CDR3 protein is CASSPQGHLKGNTEAFF. In DNA, the CDR3 is TGCGCCAGCAGCCCACAGGGACATCTTAAGGGGAACACTGAAGCTTTCTTT. The genes are TRBV5-1 and TRBJ1-1; a possible D gene is TRBD1 (6 bases). The V and J ends lost 4 bases and 1 base respectively, with 20 bases between them. Germline V gene lookup returns CDR1 SGHRS and CDR2 YFSETQ. CDR3 length equals 17 residues.

V usage is TRBV7-3 and J usage is TRBJ2-2; TRBD1 matches at 7 bases. Germline V gene lookup returns CDR1 SGHTA and CDR2 FQGTGA. The CDR3 is 15 amino acids. The V and J ends lost 5 bases and 7 bases, in that order; junction bases with no gene match: 10. Here the CDR3 DNA reads TGTGCCAGCAGCCCAAAGGGGGCGCAAATCGGGGAGCTGTTTTTT. Protein sequence: CASSPKGAQIGELFF.

The chain links TRBV7-9 to TRBJ1-6; D is possibly TRBD1 (5 bases). This CDR3 has 13 residues. Germline CDR1 reads SEHNR; CDR2 reads FQNEAQ (reference sequence). Trimming removed 5 bases from V and 10 bases from J, with 12 bases in between. The CDR3 sequence: CASSPLGESPLHF. DNA of the CDR3: TGTGCCAGCAGCCCGCTAGGGGAATCACCCCTCCACTTT.